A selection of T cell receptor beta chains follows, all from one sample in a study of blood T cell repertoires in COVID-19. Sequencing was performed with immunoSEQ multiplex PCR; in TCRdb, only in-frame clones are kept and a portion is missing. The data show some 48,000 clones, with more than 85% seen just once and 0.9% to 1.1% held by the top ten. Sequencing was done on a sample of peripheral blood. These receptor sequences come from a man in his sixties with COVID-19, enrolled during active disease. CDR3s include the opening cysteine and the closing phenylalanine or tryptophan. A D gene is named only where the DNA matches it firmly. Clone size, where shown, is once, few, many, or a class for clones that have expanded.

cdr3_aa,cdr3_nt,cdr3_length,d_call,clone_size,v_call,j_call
CASSQDQGLTDTQYF,TGCGCCAGCAGCCAAGATCAGGGCCTCACAGATACGCAGTATTTT,15,.,.,TRBV4-1,TRBJ2-3
CASSLVGQKTGNTIYF,TGTGCCAGCAGCTTAGTGGGACAGAAGACAGGAAACACCATATATTTT,16,TRBD1,few,TRBV11-2,TRBJ1-3
CASSLREAGLQGNQPQHF,TGTGCCAGCAGCTTACGTGAGGCCGGACTTCAGGGCAATCAGCCCCAGCATTTT,18,.,.,TRBV5-6,TRBJ1-5
CASSPLGRGKTEAFF,TGCGCCAGCAGCCCCTTGGGTCGGGGGAAGACTGAAGCTTTCTTT,15,.,.,TRBV4-1,TRBJ1-1
CASSELVYGYTF,TGTGCCAGCAGTGAGTTAGTCTATGGCTACACCTTC,12,.,once,TRBV2,TRBJ1-2
CASSQDLPPLAGDQFF,TGCGCCAGCAGCCAAGATCTTCCCCCACTAGCGGGGGACCAGTTCTTC,16,TRBD2,.,TRBV4-3,TRBJ2-1
CASSITGNEQFF,TGTGCCAGTAGTATAACAGGTAATGAGCAGTTCTTC,12,.,.,TRBV19,TRBJ2-1
CASSILAGVRGPIYEQYF,TGTGCCAGCAGCATACTAGCGGGGGTTAGGGGGCCTATTTACGAGCAGTACTTC,18,.,.,TRBV21-1,TRBJ2-7
CASSPEASGWGVEQFF,TGCGCCAGCAGCCCTGAGGCTAGCGGGTGGGGGGTTGAGCAGTTCTTC,16,TRBD2,.,TRBV5-1,TRBJ2-1
CASSQTGDGGYTF,TGCGCCAGCAGCCAAACAGGGGACGGTGGCTACACCTTC,13,TRBD1,.,TRBV4-1,TRBJ1-2
CASSLESTGYEQYF,TGTGCCAGCAGTTTAGAAAGCACAGGCTACGAGCAGTACTTC,14,.,.,TRBV28,TRBJ2-7
CACSTTPDSDTEAFF,TGTGCCTGCTCCACCACCCCGGACAGCGACACTGAAGCTTTCTTT,15,.,.,TRBV19,TRBJ1-1
CASGLSTAGTEAFF,TGTGCTAGTGGTTTAAGCACGGCGGGCACTGAAGCTTTCTTT,14,.,.,TRBV12-5,TRBJ1-1
CASSQRSGTNEKLFF,TGTGCCAGCAGCCAGAGGTCAGGGACTAATGAAAAACTGTTTTTT,15,.,.,TRBV7-9,TRBJ1-4
CASSRYGYTF,TGTGCCAGCAGCCGCTATGGCTACACCTTC,10,.,.,TRBV7-9,TRBJ1-2
CSVDFLINEQFF,TGCAGCGTTGATTTCCTAATCAATGAGCAGTTCTTC,12,.,.,TRBV29-1,TRBJ2-1
CASSLDTSGLHEQFF,TGCGCCAGCAGCTTGGATACTAGCGGGCTACATGAGCAGTTCTTC,15,TRBD2,.,TRBV5-1,TRBJ2-1
CASSLTDRGSVF,TGTGCCAGCAGTCTGACCGACAGGGGGTCGGTCTTC,12,TRBD1,.,TRBV2,TRBJ2-1
CSASLTSGTYEQYF,TGCAGTGCTAGTTTAACGAGCGGGACCTACGAGCAGTACTTC,14,TRBD2,.,TRBV20-1,TRBJ2-7
CASSMSAGTYEQYF,TGTGCCAGTAGTATGTCAGCGGGTACCTACGAGCAGTACTTC,14,.,once,TRBV19,TRBJ2-7
CASSIGGQAKNIQYF,TGTGCCAGTAGTATAGGGGGACAGGCCAAAAACATTCAGTACTTC,15,TRBD1,.,TRBV19,TRBJ2-4
CSAGTGYGYTF,TGCAGTGCTGGGACAGGGTATGGCTACACCTTC,11,TRBD1,.,TRBV20-1,TRBJ1-2
CASSLVGDWADTQYF,TGTGCCAGCAGCTTAGTCGGGGACTGGGCAGATACGCAGTATTTT,15,.,.,TRBV7-2,TRBJ2-3
CASSGDSGSNQPQHF,TGTGCCAGCAGTGGAGACAGTGGGAGCAATCAGCCCCAGCATTTT,15,.,.,TRBV2,TRBJ1-5
CASTKGGNEQFF,TGTGCCAGCACCAAGGGGGGGAATGAGCAGTTCTTC,12,.,.,TRBV2,TRBJ2-1
CASGLVRTGEQFF,TGTGCTAGTGGTTTGGTACGTACAGGAGAGCAGTTCTTC,13,.,.,TRBV12-5,TRBJ2-1
CASSQLLAGNTGELFF,TGTGCCAGCAGCCAATTACTAGCGGGAAACACCGGGGAGCTGTTTTTT,16,TRBD2,once,TRBV3-1/TRBV3-2,TRBJ2-2
CASSPRGPMNTEAFF,TGTGCCAGCAGCCCCCGTGGCCCCATGAACACTGAAGCTTTCTTT,15,.,.,TRBV7-8,TRBJ1-1
CASSLSQGSNEQFF,TGTGCCAGCAGCTTATCTCAGGGAAGCAATGAGCAGTTCTTC,14,.,.,TRBV7-9,TRBJ2-1
CASSYRLAWTQYF,TGTGCCAGCAGTTACAGGCTAGCCTGGACCCAGTACTTC,13,.,.,TRBV6-5,TRBJ2-5
CASSPRRTKATGELFF,TGTGCCAGCAGCCCGAGACGAACTAAGGCGACCGGGGAGCTGTTTTTT,16,.,.,TRBV7-2,TRBJ2-2
CASIGGYSYNEQFF,TGTGCCAGTATAGGGGGCTACTCCTACAATGAGCAGTTCTTC,14,TRBD1,.,TRBV19,TRBJ2-1
CASSGFSGSYEQYF,TGTGCCAGCAGTGGCTTTAGCGGGAGTTACGAGCAGTACTTC,14,TRBD2,.,TRBV6-6,TRBJ2-7
CAWSVTNSGNTIYF,TGTGCCTGGAGTGTTACTAACTCTGGAAACACCATATATTTT,14,.,.,TRBV30,TRBJ1-3
CASNRAVGGAEAFF,TGCGCCAGCAACCGAGCCGTCGGCGGCGCTGAAGCTTTCTTT,14,.,.,TRBV5-1,TRBJ1-1